Reported below is one T cell receptor beta chain. Its antigen remains unidentified. The sample belongs to a study of cytomegalovirus exposure and HLA in healthy donors. Study-wide background: Early released data had around 89 million unique TCRs, all coming from HLA-typed donors.

Primers for the PCR totalled 60 Vbeta and 13 Jbeta. The repertoire was sequenced with immunoSEQ multiplex PCR; TCRdb's copy has only in-frame clones and lacks some. Among 150,000 to 200,000 clones, approximately 80% were seen once, and the ten largest hold around 6.6%. Findings and limits, study-wide: The authors later linked a missense DCLRE1C variant to TCR beta V- and J-gene trimming.

The germline gives CDR1 SGHAT, CDR2 FQNNGV. The CDR3 extends over 18 amino acids. After removal of 5 bases from V and 4 bases from J, the junction contained 10 bases not matched to a gene. The receptor's source is a man in his forties or fifties in good health and CMV-seropositive. J is TRBJ2-6 and V is TRBV11-2, with 11 positions matching TRBD2. The sample taken for sequencing was PBMCs. The CDR3 bases are TGTGCCAGCAGCGGACTGACTAGCGGGGCGGTCGGGGCCAACGTCCTGACTTTC. This gives the protein CASSGLTSGAVGANVLTF.